A single sample gave rise to the 30 T cell receptor beta chains below, sequenced in a study of blood T cells in healthy people across ages. For the second PCR, which ran for about 6 to 11 cycles, a sample-barcoded 5' primer and a J-beta primer mix were used. Each CDR3 protein is one row after TCRdb ran MiXCR on the 5' RACE reads. The sample includes about 1.4 million distinct CDR3 sequences, approximately 59% seen only once; the top ten take 6.5% to 8.5%. Sequencing was performed on blood. Source of these receptors: a young man in good health.

The chain recombines TRBV28 with TRBJ2-1; tentatively, D is TRBD2 (6 bases). Germline V gives CDR1 MDHEN, CDR2 SYDVKM. The CDR3 is 17 amino acids. V gave up 4 bases and J gave up 0 bases, with 16 bases separating them. The chain's CDR3 is CASSSTLDGSSYNEQFF. CDR3 DNA: TGTGCCAGCAGTTCTACGCTCGACGGGAGCTCCTACAATGAGCAGTTCTTC. The whole variable domain, filled in from reference TRBV28 and TRBJ2-1, reads DVKVTQSSRYLVKRTGEKVFLECVQDMDHENMFWYRQDPGLGLRLIYFSYDVKMKEKGDIPEGYSVSREKKERFSLILESASTNQTSMYLCASSSTLDGSSYNEQFFGPGTRLTVL.

The genes are TRBV27 and TRBJ2-2, with 10 nucleotides matching TRBD2. CDR1 is MNHEY, CDR2 SMNVEV, per germline (reference sequence). V shed 2 bases and J 6 bases; nucleotides not matched to a gene: 3. This CDR3 is built from 15 residues. DNA for the CDR3: TGTGCCAGCAGTTTAAGACTAGCGGGTTCCGGGGAGCTGTTTTTT. It yields the protein CASSLRLAGSGELFF.

This clonotype has just a few counts. V and J are TRBV4-1 and TRBJ2-2, with D tentatively TRBD1 or TRBD2 (6 bases each). The CDR3 runs 15 residues. V was pared by 3 bases and J by 6 bases, with 14 bases between. Per the germline V gene, CDR1 is MGHRA and CDR2 is YSYEKL. The CDR3 sequence is CASSQIGGLSGELFF. The CDR3 coding sequence is TGCGCCAGCAGCCAGATCGGGGGCCTGTCCGGGGAGCTGTTTTTT.

The gene calls are TRBV15 and TRBJ1-5, with unresolved D. V was shortened by 2 bases and J by 1 base, with 9 bases between the two germline ends. The CDR3 consists of 15 residues. The germline V gene has CDR1 LNHNV and CDR2 YYDKDF (reference sequence). CDR3 sequence reads: CATSRWTGSNQPQHF. In DNA form, the CDR3 reads TGTGCCACCAGCAGATGGACGGGGAGCAATCAGCCCCAGCATTTT.

The rearrangement uses TRBV7-9 and TRBJ2-1, with TRBD2 identical over 14 bases. The V and J ends lost 6 bases and 6 bases, in that order; junction bases with no gene match: 10. This CDR3 spans 17 amino acids. Germline V gene sequence: CDR1 SEHNR, CDR2 FQNEAQ (reference sequence). DNA of the CDR3: TGTGCCAGCAGGTCGGAACCCGGGACTAGCGGGAGCAATGAGCAGTTCTTC. This translates into CASRSEPGTSGSNEQFF.

The chain carries TRBV12-3 or TRBV12-4 and TRBJ1-2; 11 bases agree with TRBD1. This CDR3 is built from 17 residues. Trimming at V came to 6 bases and at J to 2 bases, leaving 11 bases not matched to a gene. The CDR3 here is CASSLTPGDRGNYGYTF. CDR3 sequence (DNA): TGTGCCAGCAGCTTGACCCCGGGGGACAGGGGGAACTATGGCTACACCTTC.

This clonotype was seen more than once but under ten times. This sequence joins TRBV29-1 and TRBJ2-5, with D possibly matching TRBD1 (6 bases). Germline-derived CDR1 and CDR2 are SQVTM and ANQGSEA. Trimming left V 3 bases short and J 11 bases short, with 22 bases between. The CDR3 has 14 amino acids. CDR3 nucleotides: TGCAGCGTTGAGTCTCCGGGTTTTTCAGGGGAGCAGTACTTC. This codes for CSVESPGFSGEQYF.

J is TRBJ2-3 and V is TRBV10-3; D gene ambiguous. The V gene's germline CDR1 is ENHRY and CDR2 SYGVKD. The CDR3 length is 13 residues. V lost 10 bases to trimming and J lost 0 bases, with 11 bases between them. DNA of the CDR3: TGTGCCACCCTCTACTCTAGCACAGATACGCAGTATTTT. It encodes CATLYSSTDTQYF.

J is TRBJ2-3 and V is TRBV7-2; TRBD2 agrees at 9 bases. The CDR3 runs 18 residues. Germline loops: CDR1 SGHTA, CDR2 FQGNSA. The V segment lost 2 bases and the J segment 1 base; nucleotides outside the gene matches: 10. CDR3 region: CASSLFGGASGGTDTQYF. Written as DNA, the CDR3 is TGTGCCAGCAGCTTATTTGGAGGGGCTAGCGGGGGCACAGATACGCAGTATTTT.

The chain has TRBV5-1 and TRBJ2-1; no clear D gene. Germline values: CDR1 SGHRS, CDR2 YFSETQ. The CDR3 runs to 11 residues. Between the trimmed V and J ends, which lost 6 bases and 9 bases, there was a span of 10 bases. CDR3 nucleotides: TGCGCCAGCAATTTCGGGCGTGAGCAGTTCTTC. This encodes CASNFGREQFF.

In DNA form, the CDR3 reads TGTGCCAGCAGCCCTCAAACCCAGGGACGCGAGCAGTACTTC. Protein sequence: CASSPQTQGREQYF. The chain combines TRBV27 with TRBJ2-7, with D perhaps assigned TRBD1 or TRBD2 (5 bases each). V lost 6 bases and J 6 bases, leaving 18 bases between the germline ends. The CDR3 extends over 14 amino acids. Looked up from germline, CDR1 is MNHEY and CDR2 is SMNVEV (reference sequence).

V gene TRBV20-1 combines with J gene TRBJ2-5; D tentatively reads TRBD1 or TRBD2 (5 bases each). Germline-derived CDR1 and CDR2 are DFQATT and SNEGSKA (reference sequence). The germline V and J ends were trimmed by 5 bases and 9 bases, with 22 bases remaining between them. The CDR3 runs to 14 residues. CDR3 amino acids: CSASPGTHRLAQYF. The CDR3 bases are TGCAGTGCTTCCCCGGGGACCCACAGGTTGGCCCAGTACTTC.

The rearrangement uses TRBV20-1 and TRBJ2-7; D unresolved. V gave up 3 bases and J gave up 1 base, with 10 bases separating them. CDR1 and CDR2 from the germline V gene are DFQATT and SNEGSKA (reference sequence). This CDR3 is built from 13 residues. The CDR3 spells CSASGATSYEQYF. The DNA of the CDR3 is TGCAGTGCTAGCGGCGCGACTTCCTACGAGCAGTACTTC.

The chain combines TRBV24-1 with TRBJ2-3; the D gene is possibly TRBD2 (6 bases). Germline V gene lookup returns CDR1 KGHDR and CDR2 SFDVKD. The V end lost 0 bases, the J end lost 2 bases, and 11 bases lay between the germline ends. There are 16 residues in the CDR3. The CDR3 coding sequence is TGTGCCACCAGTGATTTGTGGGGGGTCGCCACAGATACGCAGTATTTT. Amino acid sequence: CATSDLWGVATDTQYF.

The rearrangement links TRBV7-6 to TRBJ2-6; D gene uncertain. This CDR3 is built from 16 residues. Looked up from germline, CDR1 is SGHVS and CDR2 is FNYEAQ. Trimming took off 1 base at V and 0 bases at J, with 7 bases between the two ends. The CDR3 nucleotides are TGTGCCAGCAGCTTAGAAGACAACTCTGGGGCCAACGTCCTGACTTTC. Encoded protein: CASSLEDNSGANVLTF.

The chain recombines TRBV9 with TRBJ2-1; possible D gene TRBD2, 6 bases. Germline CDR1 is SGDLS and CDR2 is YYNGEE. There are 15 residues in the CDR3. Trimming cost V 2 bases and J 7 bases, with 16 bases left between them. CDR3 sequence reads: CASSVQSGPGNEQFF. The CDR3 bases are TGTGCCAGCAGCGTTCAAAGCGGGCCGGGGAATGAGCAGTTCTTC. Based on the CDR3 plus reference TRBV9 and TRBJ2-1, the full variable domain is DSGVTQTPKHLITATGQRVTLRCSPRSGDLSVYWYQQSLDQGLQFLIQYYNGEERAKGNILERFSAQQFPDLHSELNLSSLELGDSALYFCASSVQSGPGNEQFFGPGTRLTVL.

The V and J genes are TRBV5-1 and TRBJ2-1; TRBD2 aligns across 14 bases. This CDR3 region has 15 residues. Germline CDR1 SGHRS, CDR2 YFSETQ. After removal of 6 bases from V and 7 bases from J, the junction contained 6 bases not matched to a gene. The CDR3: CASNPGTSGSNEQFF. The DNA for the CDR3 is TGCGCCAGCAACCCCGGGACTAGCGGGAGTAATGAGCAGTTCTTC. Combining the CDR3 with reference TRBV5-1 and TRBJ2-1 gives the whole variable domain KAGVTQTPRYLIKTRGQQVTLSCSPISGHRSVSWYQQTPGQGLQFLFEYFSETQRNKGNFPGRFSGRQFSNSRSEMNVSTLELGDSALYLCASNPGTSGSNEQFFGPGTRLTVL.

The chain links TRBV6-5 to TRBJ2-1; D may be TRBD2 (7 bases). Germline V gene sequence: CDR1 MNHEY, CDR2 SVGAGI. The CDR3 totals 14 residues. Trimming removed 7 bases at V and 2 bases at J, with 12 bases between. The CDR3 DNA reads TGTGCCAGCACGAGGGGGGGCCCCTACAATGAGCAGTTCTTC. It is translated as CASTRGGPYNEQFF.

V gene TRBV5-1 combines with J gene TRBJ2-5; TRBD1 agrees at 7 bases. Unmatched junction bases numbered 8, after V lost 0 bases and J lost 3 bases. Germline assignment: CDR1 SGHRS and CDR2 YFSETQ. This CDR3 region has 16 residues. CDR3: CASSLAGDSAKETQYF. Here the CDR3 DNA reads TGCGCCAGCAGCTTGGCCGGGGACAGTGCTAAAGAGACCCAGTACTTC. The variable domain in full, completed from reference TRBV5-1 and TRBJ2-5, reads KAGVTQTPRYLIKTRGQQVTLSCSPISGHRSVSWYQQTPGQGLQFLFEYFSETQRNKGNFPGRFSGRQFSNSRSEMNVSTLELGDSALYLCASSLAGDSAKETQYFGPGTRLLVL.

On this clonotype itself: A read error is possible here, since a much larger clone lies one base away. The CDR3 is CSVNRGTAQFF. CDR3 DNA: TGCAGCGTTAACAGGGGTACTGCGCAGTTCTTC. The chain uses TRBV29-1 and TRBJ2-1, with TRBD1 matching over 7 bases. The length of the CDR3 is 11 residues. Germline values: CDR1 SQVTM, CDR2 ANQGSEA. V trimming: 5 bases; J trimming: 12 bases; junction bases outside the gene matches: 7.

This clonotype appeared many times. This CDR3 is CASSGGQGKDTQYF. CDR3 coding DNA: TGTGCCAGCAGTGGGGGACAGGGAAAAGATACGCAGTATTTT. This sequence joins TRBV6-4 and TRBJ2-3, with 9 bases fitting TRBD1. The CDR3 is 14 amino acids. Germline CDR1 and CDR2: MRHNA and SNTAGT. Trimming cost V 4 bases and J 5 bases; bases outside gene matches: 4.

This chain links TRBV7-9 with TRBJ2-7; 9 positions match TRBD1. The CDR3 spans 15 residues. Trimming cost V 4 bases and J 5 bases; bases outside gene matches: 9. Germline-derived CDR1 and CDR2 are SEHNR and FQNEAQ (reference sequence). This CDR3 is CASSSIDRGANEQYF. DNA of the CDR3: TGTGCCAGCAGCTCAATAGACAGGGGGGCCAACGAGCAGTACTTC.

V is TRBV20-1 and J is TRBJ2-7; perhaps D is TRBD1 or TRBD2 (5 bases each). The CDR3 has 13 amino acids. V lost 2 bases and J 5 bases, leaving 13 bases between the germline ends. Germline assignment: CDR1 DFQATT and CDR2 SNEGSKA (reference sequence). Written as DNA, the CDR3 is TGCAGTGCTAGATATGCAGGGACCCACGAGCAGTACTTC. It translates to CSARYAGTHEQYF.

The V and J genes are TRBV4-1 and TRBJ2-4, with D possibly being TRBD1 (5 bases). Trimming left V 1 base short and J 8 bases short, with 12 bases between. Germline V lookup: CDR1 MGHRA, CDR2 YSYEKL. The CDR3 extends over 14 amino acids. The CDR3 spells CASSQVDEGDIQYF. In DNA form, the CDR3 reads TGCGCCAGCAGCCAAGTTGACGAAGGGGACATTCAGTACTTC.

This clonotype was seen only a few times. The chain has TRBV29-1 and TRBJ2-1, with 9 positions matching TRBD2. The J segment lost 3 bases and the V segment lost 4 bases, leaving 4 bases of the junction unmatched. The CDR3 contains 14 residues. CDR1 is SQVTM, CDR2 ANQGSEA, per germline. CDR3 sequence: CSVVLREGYNEQFF. Written as DNA, the CDR3 is TGCAGCGTTGTCTTGCGGGAGGGCTACAATGAGCAGTTCTTC.

This clonotype was counted between two and nine times. The J gene is TRBJ2-5, the V gene TRBV12-3 or TRBV12-4, with D perhaps TRBD1 (7 bases). This CDR3 comprises 16 residues. With 6 bases removed from V and 7 bases from J, the gap between germline ends came to 24 bases. CDR3: CASSTRDRGPHGTQYF. The CDR3 DNA follows: TGTGCCAGCAGCACGCGGGACAGAGGACCCCATGGGACCCAGTACTTC.

This clonotype turned up a few times. The gene calls are TRBV15 and TRBJ2-3; 14 bases are shared with TRBD2. Germline V gives CDR1 LNHNV, CDR2 YYDKDF (reference sequence). V lost 1 base and J lost 6; bases outside the gene matches: 6. The CDR3 totals 17 residues. CDR3 sequence reads: CATSRGGLAGVLDTQYF. In DNA form, the CDR3 reads TGTGCCACCAGCAGAGGGGGACTAGCGGGAGTCTTGGATACGCAGTATTTT.

The V and J genes are TRBV5-4 and TRBJ2-2, with 7 bases fitting TRBD2. CDR3 length equals 14 residues. CDR1 and CDR2 from the germline V gene are SGHNT and YYREEE (reference sequence). V shed 4 bases, J shed 3 bases, and the junction held 3 bases outside the gene matches. The CDR3 nucleotides are TGTGCCAGCAGCCCGGGGGGTGACACCGGGGAGCTGTTTTTT. As protein: CASSPGGDTGELFF.

The gene calls are TRBV30 and TRBJ1-1; D gene unclear. V lost 0 bases and J 4 bases, leaving 9 bases between the germline ends. Germline V CDR1 and CDR2: GTSNPN, SVGIG (reference sequence). This CDR3 has 13 residues. The CDR3 is CAWSVRVSTEAFF. The CDR3 DNA reads as TGTGCCTGGAGTGTGCGGGTCTCCACTGAAGCTTTCTTT.

This chain uses TRBV12-3 or TRBV12-4 with TRBJ2-5; D gene ambiguous. The CDR3 runs to 13 residues. The V end was cut by 5 bases, the J end by 0 bases, with 7 bases between. CDR3: CASSDRNQETQYF. The CDR3 nucleotides read TGTGCCAGCAGTGACCGGAACCAAGAGACCCAGTACTTC.